This T cell receptor (beta chain) stems from a study of response to subunit inactivated influenza vaccine. Study-wide points: T cells newly recruited by each seasonal influenza vaccination are few, the authors suggested.

In germline, CDR1 is SGHAT, CDR2 FQNNGV. The CDR3 is 13 amino acids. The ends lost 8 bases at V and 0 bases at J; junction bases unmatched: 1. One entry per CDR3 protein results from TCRdb running MiXCR on the RT-PCR reads. This table has 860,000 or so distinct CDR3 sequences, 21% appearing once. As regards this clonotype: Antigen: not known.

This chain joins TRBV11-2 and TRBJ2-3; 8 bases match TRBD1. The source is a man aged 50-59 years who received an inactivated influenza vaccine. This specimen consisted of PBMCs from blood, obtained about 5 days after vaccination. In DNA form, the CDR3 reads TGTGCCAGCCACAGGGGGAGCACAGATACGCAGTATTTT. Translating it yields CASHRGSTDTQYF.